Listed below are T cell receptor beta chains from one sample, sequenced in a study of vaccination effects on CD4 cells after COVID-19. Some clones are missing from TCRdb's copy, which holds only in-frame ones; the method was immunoSEQ multiplex PCR. Counted here are tens of thousands of clones, around 86% occurring once; the ten biggest clones make up 2.4%. No antigen has been identified for these receptors. The input for sequencing was CD4+ T cells from PBMCs cultured with HCoV-229E spike peptides, taken before COVID-19 vaccination. The receptor set was obtained from a human donor who received a COVID-19 vaccine. Each CDR3 is given with its conserved first and last residue. Each record gives: V gene, clone size, J gene, D gene, CDR3 protein, CDR3 DNA. D genes are given only for firm matches. Size values are once, few and many counts, or a class for expanded clones, and some rows have none.

TRBV2	.	TRBJ1-1	TRBD1	CASMLGTGVNTEAFF	TGTGCCAGCATGTTGGGTACAGGGGTGAACACTGAAGCTTTCTTT
TRBV19	.	TRBJ2-2	TRBD1	CASSTKTGQGSSTGELFF	TGTGCCAGTAGTACCAAGACAGGGCAAGGTAGTAGCACCGGGGAGCTGTTTTTT
TRBV6-2/TRBV6-3	.	TRBJ1-1	TRBD1	CASSDWDRATEAFF	TGTGCCAGCAGTGACTGGGACAGGGCCACTGAAGCTTTCTTT
TRBV6-5	.	TRBJ1-4	.	CASSYSWGPTNEKLFF	TGTGCCAGCAGTTACTCGTGGGGACCAACTAATGAAAAACTGTTTTTT
TRBV30	.	TRBJ2-1	.	CAWTRDTRLYNEQFF	TGTGCCTGGACCAGGGACACCCGCCTATACAATGAGCAGTTCTTC
TRBV28	.	TRBJ2-4	.	CASSPPGLAKNIQYF	TGTGCCAGCAGTCCCCCGGGACTAGCCAAAAACATTCAGTACTTC
TRBV5-1	.	TRBJ1-1	TRBD1	CARHRGLGDTEAFF	TGCGCCAGACACAGGGGGCTCGGGGACACTGAAGCTTTCTTT
TRBV11-2	.	TRBJ2-6	.	CASSQKPGYGANVLTF	TGTGCCAGCAGCCAGAAGCCGGGGTATGGGGCCAACGTCCTGACTTTC
TRBV7-6	.	TRBJ1-3	.	CASSFSPSGNTIYF	TGTGCCAGCAGCTTTTCTCCCTCTGGAAACACCATATATTTT
TRBV19	.	TRBJ2-5	.	CASGRDNLPETQYF	TGTGCCAGTGGCCGGGACAATCTTCCGGAGACCCAGTACTTC
TRBV30	once	TRBJ1-4	.	CAWSQSPTNEKLFF	TGTGCCTGGAGTCAGTCCCCGACTAATGAAAAACTGTTTTTT
TRBV28	.	TRBJ2-3	.	CASSPPLGGANTQYF	TGTGCCAGCAGTCCCCCATTAGGCGGGGCCAATACGCAGTATTTT
TRBV19	.	TRBJ2-5	.	CASSMGITETQYF	TGTGCCAGTAGTATGGGGATCACGGAGACCCAGTACTTC
TRBV6-5	.	TRBJ2-3	TRBD1	CASSYPWTGNTDTQYF	TGTGCCAGCAGTTACCCGTGGACAGGGAACACAGATACGCAGTATTTT
TRBV2	once	TRBJ1-3	.	CASSPRTNSGNTIYF	TGTGCCAGCAGTCCTAGGACAAACTCTGGAAACACCATATATTTT
TRBV3-1/TRBV3-2	.	TRBJ1-1	.	CASGPGDTEAFF	TGTGCCAGCGGGCCGGGGGACACTGAAGCTTTCTTT
TRBV6-2/TRBV6-3	.	TRBJ1-4	.	CASSLANEKLFF	TGTGCCAGCAGTCTCGCCAATGAAAAACTGTTTTTT
TRBV30	few	TRBJ1-3	TRBD1	CAWTQGAGNTIYF	TGTGCCTGGACCCAGGGGGCAGGAAACACCATATATTTT
TRBV5-1	.	TRBJ2-6	.	CASSLAPQGEAGANVLTF	TGCGCCAGCAGCTTGGCTCCTCAGGGGGAGGCTGGGGCCAACGTCCTGACTTTC
TRBV2	.	TRBJ2-5	TRBD1	CASSGLSGTGGQETQYF	TGTGCCAGCAGTGGCTTATCCGGGACAGGGGGGCAAGAGACCCAGTACTTC
TRBV29-1	.	TRBJ2-3	TRBD1	CSAGQGSTDTQYF	TGCAGCGCCGGACAGGGAAGCACAGATACGCAGTATTTT
TRBV27	.	TRBJ1-1	TRBD1	CASSLGVTGEAEAFF	TGTGCCAGCAGTCTAGGAGTGACAGGGGAAGCTGAAGCTTTCTTT
TRBV6-5	.	TRBJ1-2	.	CASSPLGGNYGYTF	TGTGCCAGCAGTCCCCTGGGGGGCAACTATGGCTACACCTTC
TRBV5-1	once	TRBJ2-2	.	CASSWGTATGELFF	TGCGCCAGCAGCTGGGGGACTGCCACCGGGGAGCTGTTTTTT
TRBV6-2/TRBV6-3	.	TRBJ2-5	.	CASSYGFGETQYF	TGTGCCAGCAGTTACGGCTTCGGAGAGACCCAGTACTTC
TRBV18	.	TRBJ2-5	TRBD1	CASSPTQQGVQETQYF	TGTGCCAGCTCGCCAACTCAACAGGGGGTCCAAGAGACCCAGTACTTC
TRBV11-1	.	TRBJ2-3	.	CASSIRYGDTQYF	TGTGCCAGCAGCATACGATATGGGGATACGCAGTATTTT
TRBV6-5	once	TRBJ2-5	.	CASSRTQQETQYF	TGTGCCAGCAGCCGGACTCAGCAAGAGACCCAGTACTTC
TRBV5-1	once	TRBJ1-2	.	CASSFSLDGNYGYTF	TGCGCCAGCAGCTTTTCACTGGACGGAAACTATGGCTACACCTTC
TRBV5-6	.	TRBJ1-5	TRBD1	CASSTTGVGNQPQHF	TGTGCCAGCAGCACAACAGGGGTGGGCAATCAGCCCCAGCATTTT
TRBV3-1/TRBV3-2	.	TRBJ1-4	.	CASSQDFRGEKLFF	TGTGCCAGCAGCCAAGATTTTCGAGGGGAAAAACTGTTTTTT
TRBV9	once	TRBJ2-3	.	CASSTRDSTDTQYF	TGTGCCAGCAGCACCCGGGACAGCACAGATACGCAGTATTTT
TRBV2	.	TRBJ1-3	.	CASSLTGYSGNTIYF	TGTGCCAGCAGCTTAACTGGTTACTCTGGAAACACCATATATTTT
TRBV24-1	once	TRBJ2-5	.	CATSDSTVSQYF	TGTGCCACCAGTGACTCAACAGTTTCCCAGTACTTC
TRBV9	.	TRBJ1-4	.	CASSGTDGVWEKLFF	TGTGCCAGCAGCGGGACCGACGGGGTGTGGGAAAAACTGTTTTTT
TRBV5-4	.	TRBJ2-1	TRBD2	CASSFPSGGVYGEQFF	TGTGCCAGCAGCTTCCCTAGCGGGGGGGTTTATGGTGAGCAGTTCTTC
TRBV30	.	TRBJ1-2	.	CAGGRQDGYGYTF	TGTGCCGGCGGACGGCAAGACGGCTATGGCTACACCTTC
TRBV18	.	TRBJ2-2	TRBD1	CASSNQGGKPGELFF	TGTGCCAGCTCAAATCAAGGGGGCAAGCCCGGGGAGCTGTTTTTT
TRBV5-6	.	TRBJ2-4	.	CASSLASGGDIQYF	TGTGCCAGCAGCTTGGCGTCAGGCGGGGACATTCAGTACTTC
TRBV12-3/TRBV12-4	.	TRBJ1-3	.	CASSLAVGNTIYF	TGTGCCAGCAGTTTAGCAGTTGGAAACACCATATATTTT
TRBV20-1	.	TRBJ1-1	TRBD1	CSARGQAEAFF	TGCAGTGCTAGGGGACAGGCGGAAGCTTTCTTT
TRBV19	.	TRBJ1-1	.	CASTLGGLGTEAFF	TGTGCCAGTACCCTAGGAGGGTTGGGGACTGAAGCTTTCTTT
TRBV2	.	TRBJ2-3	TRBD2	CASSGKRGGVDTQYF	TGTGCCAGCAGCGGGAAGCGGGGGGGTGTAGATACGCAGTATTTT
TRBV18	.	TRBJ2-3	.	CASSLQGADTQYF	TGTGCCAGCTCACTCCAGGGCGCAGATACGCAGTATTTT
TRBV7-2	.	TRBJ2-5	.	CASSLESRRVEETQYF	TGTGCCAGCAGCTTAGAATCCCGCAGGGTGGAGGAGACCCAGTACTTC
TRBV7-8	.	TRBJ2-5	.	CASSSLGGQETQYF	TGTGCCAGCAGCTCCTTGGGGGGACAAGAGACCCAGTACTTC
TRBV24-1	.	TRBJ1-5	.	CATRESGGGPQHF	TGTGCCACCCGGGAGAGCGGGGGGGGGCCCCAGCATTTT
TRBV5-1	few	TRBJ1-1	TRBD1	CASSLGGTGGAEAFF	TGCGCCAGCAGCTTGGGAGGGACAGGGGGCGCGGAAGCTTTCTTT
TRBV19	.	TRBJ2-5	.	CASSPLTYLGKGSQETQYF	TGTGCCAGTAGTCCCCTCACGTATCTGGGTAAGGGTTCGCAAGAGACCCAGTACTTC
TRBV18	.	TRBJ1-1	.	CASSPSGQDTEAFF	TGTGCCAGCTCACCGTCCGGGCAGGACACTGAAGCTTTCTTT
TRBV10-1	.	TRBJ1-1	TRBD1	CASSDPGQGNTEAFF	TGCGCCAGCAGTGACCCGGGACAGGGGAACACTGAAGCTTTCTTT